Reported below is one TCR beta chain. Its antigen remains unidentified. No quality values exist for individual bases; no much larger clone is one base distant. The trial excluded patients who had a history of autoimmune disease or were on systemic immunosuppression. In every dose cohort, peripheral blood was drawn for TCR sequencing at baseline, cycle 4 day 1, and cycle 7 day 1. Samples came from an open-label, multicenter, first-in-human phase I dose-escalation trial of ivuxolimab. The trial enrolled adults with locally advanced or metastatic head and neck squamous cell, hepatocellular, melanoma or renal cell carcinoma. CD4+ and CD8+ T cells were sorted separately from peripheral blood before TCR sequencing. The sample originates from a study of OX40 agonist ivuxolimab in advanced cancers. A note on the overall study: The costimulatory receptor OX40 (CD134) was targeted by ivuxolimab, a fully human IgG2 agonistic monoclonal antibody. Intravenous ivuxolimab was administered to patients every 2 weeks at six dose levels: 0.01, 0.1, 0.3, 1.5, 3 and 10 mg/kg. Of the approximately 50 dose-escalation patients, hepatocellular carcinoma was present in approximately 20, melanoma in around 15, renal cell carcinoma in 9 and head and neck cancer in 9. In the dose-escalation cohort, approximately 82% of patients were male, and the mean age was approximately 60 years, with a range of about 23 to 90. Prior anti-PD-1, anti-PD-L1 or anti-CTLA-4 therapy was permitted, and checkpoint inhibitors had been received by around 39% of dose-escalation patients. Partial responses were achieved by three dose-escalation patients, of whom one had hepatocellular carcinoma and two had cutaneous melanoma. Peripheral TCRbeta sequencing was intended to test whether TCR sequence diversity was altered and clonal T-cell expansion was caused by ivuxolimab. The monotherapy dose-escalation portion (N of about 49 patients) of the phase I ivuxolimab trial is reported in the paper. The study at large found these results: The antigen specificity of the clonally expanded peripheral T cells was not determined. At doses of 0.1 to 3.0 mg/kg, clonal expansion of both CD4+ and CD8+ T cells in blood was seen between baseline and week 6. On average, CD8+ T cells showed more expanded clones than CD4+ T cells after ivuxolimab. Partial responders in the 0.1-3.0 mg/kg groups had among the lowest normalized peripheral clonal expansion, especially among CD8+ T cells. Low levels of normalized T-cell clonal expansion were also seen in some patients who did not respond.

For sequencing of the TCRbeta CDR3 region, genomic DNA was extracted from the sorted cells. The immunoSEQ Assay was used for sequencing of TCRbeta CDR3 regions. TCRdb took over this immuneACCESS table, retaining in-frame rearrangements with V and J assigned. Such tables are incomplete; in checked studies, under half of the missing clones stem from an unresolved V gene, and the remainder is unexplained. A total of some 99,000 clones appear in this sample, less than 95% of them only once. In total, the top ten clones hold roughly 1.6% of the sample. Including cysteine and phenylalanine, the CDR3 has 13 amino acids. Just CDR3 DNA is preserved here, 39 bases in frame from base 1. CDR1 SGDLS and CDR2 YYNGEE are derived from the germline V gene. V ends up 4 bases short and J 6 bases short, with an unmatched junction base count of 6.

Sample: CD4+ or CD8+ T cells sorted from blood, taken in a trial of the OX40 agonist ivuxolimab. This chain is built from TRBV9 and TRBJ1-1; the central 7 bases match TRBD1. The sequence was obtained from an adult with an advanced solid tumor such as melanoma, head and neck, liver or kidney cancer. The CDR3 is CASSQGDRAEAFF. The DNA reads TGTGCCAGCAGCCAGGGGGATCGGGCTGAAGCTTTCTTT.